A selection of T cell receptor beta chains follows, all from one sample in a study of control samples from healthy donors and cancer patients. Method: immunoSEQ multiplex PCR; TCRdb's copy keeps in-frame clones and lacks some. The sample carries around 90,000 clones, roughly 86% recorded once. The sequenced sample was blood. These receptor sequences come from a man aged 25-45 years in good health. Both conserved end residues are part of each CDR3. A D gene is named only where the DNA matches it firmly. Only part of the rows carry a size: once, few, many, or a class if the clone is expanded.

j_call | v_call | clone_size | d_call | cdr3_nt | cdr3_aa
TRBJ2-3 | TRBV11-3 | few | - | TGTGCCAGCAGCTTAGGGGTACGCCGCACAGATACGCAGTATTTT | CASSLGVRRTDTQYF
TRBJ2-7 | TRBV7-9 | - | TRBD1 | TGTGCCAGCAGCTCTGGACAGGGGGCAAGGGAGCAGTACTTC | CASSSGQGAREQYF
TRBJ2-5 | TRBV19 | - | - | TGTGCCAGTAGTATCTGGACTCAAGAGACCCAGTACTTC | CASSIWTQETQYF
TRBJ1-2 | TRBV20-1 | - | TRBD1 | TGCAGTGCTAGTACAGGGGGCCGTGGCTACACCTTC | CSASTGGRGYTF
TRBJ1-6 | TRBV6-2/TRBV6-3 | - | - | TGTGCCAGCAGTCCCACAGGGAGATACTATAATTCACCCCTCCACTTT | CASSPTGRYYNSPLHF
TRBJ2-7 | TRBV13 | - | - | TGTGCCAGCAGCTTACGCGACAGGGAGCAGTACTTC | CASSLRDREQYF
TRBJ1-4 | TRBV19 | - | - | TGTGCCACTAGTCTTGGCGGGCTGGGGGAAAAACTGTTTTTT | CATSLGGLGEKLFF
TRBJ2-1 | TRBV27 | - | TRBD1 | TGTGCCAGAGGGTACAATAGGGGGCGAAAAAGGGAAAATGAGCAGTTCTTC | CARGYNRGRKRENEQFF
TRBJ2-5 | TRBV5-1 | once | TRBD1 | TGCGCCAGCAGCAGAGGGACAGGGGTGGAGACCCAGTACTTC | CASSRGTGVETQYF
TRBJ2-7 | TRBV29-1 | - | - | TGCAGCGTTTTGGGGGGGCTTTCCTACGAGCAGTACTTC | CSVLGGLSYEQYF
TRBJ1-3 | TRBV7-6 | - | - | TGTGCCAGCAGCTTAGGGGTTACCCCTGGAAACACCATATATTTT | CASSLGVTPGNTIYF
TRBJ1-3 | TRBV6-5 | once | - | TGTGCCAGCAGTTACTCGATTGGTGGGGGAAACACCATATATTTT | CASSYSIGGGNTIYF
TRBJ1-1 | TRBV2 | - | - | TGTGCCAGCACCCCAACAGCTCCGAACACTGAAGCTTTCTTT | CASTPTAPNTEAFF
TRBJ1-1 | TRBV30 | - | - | TGTGCCTGGAGTGCAGGGGCGAACACTGAAGCTTTCTTT | CAWSAGANTEAFF
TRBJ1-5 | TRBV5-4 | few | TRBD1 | TGTGCCAGCAGCTTGGACAGGGGGAGTCAGCCCCAGCATTTT | CASSLDRGSQPQHF
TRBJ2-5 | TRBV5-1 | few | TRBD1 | TGCGCCAGCGCGGCCGGGACAGGCGGAGGAGACTCCCAGTACTTC | CASAAGTGGGDSQYF
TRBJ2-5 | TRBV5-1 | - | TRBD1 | TGCGCCAGCAGCTTGGCGACAGGGATCGGCCAAGAGACCCAGTACTTC | CASSLATGIGQETQYF
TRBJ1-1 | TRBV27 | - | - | TGTGCCAGCAGTAATCGCCCGAACACTGAAGCTTTCTTT | CASSNRPNTEAFF
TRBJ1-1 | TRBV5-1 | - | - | TGCGCCAGCAGCTCGGACGGATGGACAGCTGAAGCTTTCTTT | CASSSDGWTAEAFF
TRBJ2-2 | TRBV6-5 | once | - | TGTGCCAGCAGTTACTCGGGCAGCTTGAACACCGGGGAGCTGTTTTTT | CASSYSGSLNTGELFF
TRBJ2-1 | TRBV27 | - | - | TGTGCCAGCAGGGGGCGGCTTTACAATGAGCAGTTCTTC | CASRGRLYNEQFF
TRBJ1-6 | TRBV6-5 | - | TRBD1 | TGTGCCAGCAGTTCCGGACAGGGTCGAGGTTCACCCCTCCACTTT | CASSSGQGRGSPLHF
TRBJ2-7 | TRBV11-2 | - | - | TGTGCCAGCAGCGTGTCCTACGAGCAGTACTTC | CASSVSYEQYF
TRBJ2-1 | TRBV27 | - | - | TGTGCCAGCAGTTGGATCGGTGGGGAGAACAATGAGCAGTTCTTC | CASSWIGGENNEQFF
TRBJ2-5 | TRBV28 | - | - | TGTGCCAGCAGTTCTCCGGGCAGGATATCACGGGGAGAGACCCAGTACTTC | CASSSPGRISRGETQYF
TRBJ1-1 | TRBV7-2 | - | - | TGTGCCAGCAGCTTAGTCGGCAGATCCCACACTGAAGCTTTCTTT | CASSLVGRSHTEAFF
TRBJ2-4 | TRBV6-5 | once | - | TGTGCCAGCAGTTACGGGGGCGCAGGAAACATTCAGTACTTC | CASSYGGAGNIQYF
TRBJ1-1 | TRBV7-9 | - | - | TGTGCCAGCAGCTTTACGGGGGGGAACACTGAAGCTTTCTTT | CASSFTGGNTEAFF
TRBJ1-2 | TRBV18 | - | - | TGTGCCAGCTCACCGATGAGGGACCCTAACTATGGCTACACCTTC | CASSPMRDPNYGYTF
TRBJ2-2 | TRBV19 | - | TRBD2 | TGTGCCAGTAGTATAGGATCGGGACTAGCGGCCGGGGAGCTGTTTTTT | CASSIGSGLAAGELFF
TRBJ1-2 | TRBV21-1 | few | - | TGTGCCAGCACGATCGGGACTTGGCTATGGCACACCTTC | CASTIGTWLWHTF
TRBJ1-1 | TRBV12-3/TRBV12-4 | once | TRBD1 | TGTGCCAGCAGTTTTGGACAGGGCGGTGAAGCTTTCTTT | CASSFGQGGEAFF
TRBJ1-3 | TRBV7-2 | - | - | TGTGCCAGCAGCTTAAACCCGACAGGCCGCTCTGGAAACACCATATATTTT | CASSLNPTGRSGNTIYF
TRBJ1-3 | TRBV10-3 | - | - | TGTGCCATCAATAAAGGACAAGCTGGAAACACCATATATTTT | CAINKGQAGNTIYF
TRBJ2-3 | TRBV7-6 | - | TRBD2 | TGTGCCAGCAGCTTAACTAGCGGGGGGGTCACAGATACGCAGTATTTT | CASSLTSGGVTDTQYF
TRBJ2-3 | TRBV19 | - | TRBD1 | TGTGCCAGTAGTATCCACCCCAGACAGGGAAGAGATACGCAGTATTTT | CASSIHPRQGRDTQYF
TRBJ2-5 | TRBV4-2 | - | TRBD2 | TGTGCCAGCAGCCAATTCTTAGCGGGGCCGCCTCAAGAGACCCAGTACTTC | CASSQFLAGPPQETQYF
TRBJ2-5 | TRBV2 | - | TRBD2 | TGTGCCAGCAGGAGAGCGGGGTCAGACCAAGAGACCCAGTACTTC | CASRRAGSDQETQYF
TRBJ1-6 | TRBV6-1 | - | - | TGTGCCAGCAGTGAATATCCTTCACCCCTCCACTTT | CASSEYPSPLHF
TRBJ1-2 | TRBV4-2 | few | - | TGTGCCAGCAGCCAAGAGGGGGGGGGCGGCGGCTACACCTTC | CASSQEGGGGGYTF
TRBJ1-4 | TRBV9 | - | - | TGTGCCAGCAGCGTAAGGGAGTGGGCGAATGAAAAACTGTTTTTT | CASSVREWANEKLFF
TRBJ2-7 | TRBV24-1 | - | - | TGTGCCACCAGTGGGGGGACCTTTGGTGAGCAGTACTTC | CATSGGTFGEQYF
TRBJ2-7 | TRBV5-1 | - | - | TGCGCCAGCAGCTTGGCCGCAGTCTACGAGCAGTACTTC | CASSLAAVYEQYF
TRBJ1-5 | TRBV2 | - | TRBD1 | TGTGCCAGCAGTGTACCACTTGAAACAGGGGGCGATTTGAGACAGCCCCAGCATTTT | CASSVPLETGGDLRQPQHF
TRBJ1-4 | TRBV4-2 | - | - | TGTGCCAGCAGCCAGCCGGACCGCACAACTAATGAAAAACTGTTTTTT | CASSQPDRTTNEKLFF
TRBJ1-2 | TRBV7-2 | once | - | TGTGCCAGCAGCTTAAGGGACACACCGAAGTACACCTTC | CASSLRDTPKYTF
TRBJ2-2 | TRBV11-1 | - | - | TGTGCCAGCAGCTTCAAGGGAACGGAGGCCGGGGAGCTGTTTTTT | CASSFKGTEAGELFF
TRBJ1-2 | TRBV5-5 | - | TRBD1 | TGTGCCAGCAGCTCCGAACGGACAGGGCAAGCTAACTATGGCTACACCTTC | CASSSERTGQANYGYTF